This T cell receptor (beta chain) was obtained from a study of response to subunit inactivated influenza vaccine. Between the trimmed V and J ends, which lost 2 bases and 4 bases, there was a span of 8 bases. CDR1 SNHLY and CDR2 FYNNEI come from the germline V gene. The CDR3 is 13 amino acids. From the RT-PCR reads, TCRdb called clonotypes with MiXCR, one entry per CDR3 protein. This table has 540,000 or so distinct CDR3 sequences, over 10% appearing once. Study-level results: A suggestion made by the authors is that each seasonal influenza vaccination recruits few new T cells.

Concerning this clonotype: Its antigen remains unidentified.

The specimen was PBMCs from blood, collected about 40 days after vaccination. The source of this sequence is a man aged 45 to 65 who received an inactivated influenza vaccine. V and J are TRBV2 and TRBJ2-5, with D hard to call. The CDR3 is CASSEQSRETQYF. Here the CDR3 DNA reads TGTGCCAGCAGTGAACAGTCCCGAGAGACCCAGTACTTC.